The clone carrying this T cell receptor (beta chain) showed up just a few times. What it binds is unknown. This entry belongs to a study of Graves' ophthalmopathy and Graves' hyperthyroidism. About the study: At initial diagnosis, peripheral blood was obtained, and this preceded any treatment.

Study-level points and caveats: Blood samples also showed most expanded thyroid clonotypes exceeding 0.001 frequency.

V lost 5 bases and J lost 7; bases outside the gene matches: 6. Looked up from germline, CDR1 is LGHDT and CDR2 is YNNKEL (reference sequence). The CDR3 is 14 residues long. From RNA, the CDR3 regions of TCR beta chains were amplified and sequenced. Second-round multiplex PCR came after a first-round RT-PCR that employed HTBI primers. MiXCR was run by TCRdb on the multiplex PCR reads, yielding one entry per CDR3 protein. The sample holds hundreds of thousands of distinct CDR3 sequences, roughly 20% seen once. As the starting material, 10 ml of fresh peripheral blood yielded the PBMCs. The TCR originated in a woman under 30 with stable Graves' hyperthyroidism. Some clones in this sample may be carry-over from other donors' samples. The chain couples TRBV3-1 to TRBJ1-2; 11 bases map to TRBD1. The material sequenced was peripheral blood. CDR3 loop: CASSYGQGASGYTF. CDR3 bases: TGTGCCAGCAGCTACGGACAGGGGGCAAGTGGCTACACCTTC.